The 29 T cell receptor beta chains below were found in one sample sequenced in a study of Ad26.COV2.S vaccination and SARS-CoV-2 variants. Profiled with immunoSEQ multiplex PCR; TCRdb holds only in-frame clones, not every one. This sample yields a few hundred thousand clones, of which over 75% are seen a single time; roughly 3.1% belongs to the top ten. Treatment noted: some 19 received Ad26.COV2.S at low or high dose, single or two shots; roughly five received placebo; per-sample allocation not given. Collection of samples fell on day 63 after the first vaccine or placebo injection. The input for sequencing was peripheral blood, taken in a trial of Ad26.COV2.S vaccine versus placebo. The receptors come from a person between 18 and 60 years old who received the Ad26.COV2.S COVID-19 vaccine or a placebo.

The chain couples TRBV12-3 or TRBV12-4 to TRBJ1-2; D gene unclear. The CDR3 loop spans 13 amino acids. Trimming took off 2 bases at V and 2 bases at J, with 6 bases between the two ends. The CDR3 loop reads CASSLLGNYGYTF. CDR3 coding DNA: TGTGCCAGCAGTTTACTTGGCAACTATGGCTACACCTTC.

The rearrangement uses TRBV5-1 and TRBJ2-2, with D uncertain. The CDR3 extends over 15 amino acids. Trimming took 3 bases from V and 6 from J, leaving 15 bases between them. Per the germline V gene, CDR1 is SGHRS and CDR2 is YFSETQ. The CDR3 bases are TGCGCCAGCAGCTCTCACTACGTATTTGCCGGGGAGCTGTTTTTT. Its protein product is CASSSHYVFAGELFF.

CDR3 DNA: TGTGCCAGCACGGGGGAAGGGGGATCCTACAATGAGCAGTTCTTC. It yields the protein CASTGEGGSYNEQFF. V usage is TRBV7-2 and J usage is TRBJ2-1, with D perhaps being TRBD1 or TRBD2 (6 bases each). Per germline, CDR1 SGHTA and CDR2 FQGNSA. The V end lost 7 bases, the J end lost 1 base, and 14 bases lay between the germline ends. The CDR3 length is 15 residues.

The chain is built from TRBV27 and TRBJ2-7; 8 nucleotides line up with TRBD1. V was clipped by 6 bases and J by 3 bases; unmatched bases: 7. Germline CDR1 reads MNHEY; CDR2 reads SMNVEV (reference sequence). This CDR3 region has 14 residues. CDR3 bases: TGTGCCAGCAGCCGCTGGGACAGGAACTACGAGCAGTACTTC. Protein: CASSRWDRNYEQYF.

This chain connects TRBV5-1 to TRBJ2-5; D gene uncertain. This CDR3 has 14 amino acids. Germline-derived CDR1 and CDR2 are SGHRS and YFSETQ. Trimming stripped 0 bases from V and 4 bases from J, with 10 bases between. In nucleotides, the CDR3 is TGCGCCAGCAGCTTGGCCGGATATTCAGAGACCCAGTACTTC. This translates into CASSLAGYSETQYF.

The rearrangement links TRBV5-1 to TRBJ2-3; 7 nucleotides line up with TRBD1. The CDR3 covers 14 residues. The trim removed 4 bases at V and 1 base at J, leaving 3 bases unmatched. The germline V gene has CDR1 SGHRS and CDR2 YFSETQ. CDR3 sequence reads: CASSNGQGTDTQYF. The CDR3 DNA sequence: TGCGCCAGCAGCAACGGACAGGGCACAGATACGCAGTATTTT.

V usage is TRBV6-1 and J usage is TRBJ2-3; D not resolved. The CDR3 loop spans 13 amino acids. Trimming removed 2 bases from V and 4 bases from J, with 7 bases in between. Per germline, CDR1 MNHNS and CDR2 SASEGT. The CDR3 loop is CASSERHSDTQYF. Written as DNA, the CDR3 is TGTGCCAGCAGTGAAAGGCACTCAGATACGCAGTATTTT.

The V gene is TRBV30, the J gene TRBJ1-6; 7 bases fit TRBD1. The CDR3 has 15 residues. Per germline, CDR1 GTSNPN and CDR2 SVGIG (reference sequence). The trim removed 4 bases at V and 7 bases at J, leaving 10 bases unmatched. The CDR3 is CAWKSEGASNSPLHF. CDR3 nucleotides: TGTGCCTGGAAATCAGAGGGGGCCAGCAATTCACCCCTCCACTTT.

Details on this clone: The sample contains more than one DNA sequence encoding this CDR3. CDR3 protein: CASSQGDSSYEQYF. The CDR3 nucleotides are TGTGCCAGCAGCCAAGGTGACAGCTCCTACGAGCAGTACTTC. V usage is TRBV3-1 (or the pseudogene TRBV3-2) and J usage is TRBJ2-7, with D tentatively TRBD1 (5 bases). The V and J ends lost 1 base and 0 bases respectively, with 7 bases between them. Germline lookup yields CDR1 LGHDT and CDR2 YNNKEL (reference sequence). The CDR3 has 14 amino acids.

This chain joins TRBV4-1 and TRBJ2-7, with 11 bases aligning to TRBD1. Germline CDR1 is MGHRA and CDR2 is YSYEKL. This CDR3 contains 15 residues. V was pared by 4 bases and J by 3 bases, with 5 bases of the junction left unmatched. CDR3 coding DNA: TGCGCCAGCAGCCCCCGGGACAGGGGGTTCTACGAGCAGTACTTC. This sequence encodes CASSPRDRGFYEQYF.

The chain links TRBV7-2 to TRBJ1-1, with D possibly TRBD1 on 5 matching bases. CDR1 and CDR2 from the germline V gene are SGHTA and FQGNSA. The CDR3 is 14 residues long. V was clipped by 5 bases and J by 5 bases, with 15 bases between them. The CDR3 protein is CASSQHMEGTEAFF. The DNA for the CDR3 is TGTGCCAGCAGCCAACACATGGAGGGGACTGAAGCTTTCTTT. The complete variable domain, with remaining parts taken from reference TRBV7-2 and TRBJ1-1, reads GAGVSQSPSNKVTEKGKDVELRCDPISGHTALYWYRQSLGQGLEFLIYFQGNSAPDKSGLPSDRFSAERTGGSVSTLTIQRTQQEDSAVYLCASSQHMEGTEAFFGQGTRLTVV.

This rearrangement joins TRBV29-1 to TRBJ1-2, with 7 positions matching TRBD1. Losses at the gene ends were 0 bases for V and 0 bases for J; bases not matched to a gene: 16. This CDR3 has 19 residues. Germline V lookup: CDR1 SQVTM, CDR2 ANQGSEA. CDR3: CSVEDPKVWRGQANYGYTF. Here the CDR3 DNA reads TGCAGCGTTGAAGACCCCAAGGTTTGGAGGGGGCAAGCTAACTATGGCTACACCTTC.

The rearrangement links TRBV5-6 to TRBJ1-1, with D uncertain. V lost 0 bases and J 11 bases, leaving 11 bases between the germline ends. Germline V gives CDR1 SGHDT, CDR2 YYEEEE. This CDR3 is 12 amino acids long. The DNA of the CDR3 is TGTGCCAGCAGCTTGGGCGGGCAGGAGGCTTTCTTT. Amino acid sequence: CASSLGGQEAFF.

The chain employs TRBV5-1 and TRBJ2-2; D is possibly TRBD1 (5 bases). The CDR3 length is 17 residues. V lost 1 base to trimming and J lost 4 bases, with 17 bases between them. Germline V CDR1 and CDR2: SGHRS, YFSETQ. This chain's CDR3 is CASSLRGQRQVTGELFF. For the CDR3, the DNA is TGCGCCAGCAGCTTGAGAGGACAACGCCAAGTCACCGGGGAGCTGTTTTTT. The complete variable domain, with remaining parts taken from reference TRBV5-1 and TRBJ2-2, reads KAGVTQTPRYLIKTRGQQVTLSCSPISGHRSVSWYQQTPGQGLQFLFEYFSETQRNKGNFPGRFSGRQFSNSRSEMNVSTLELGDSALYLCASSLRGQRQVTGELFFGEGSRLTVL.

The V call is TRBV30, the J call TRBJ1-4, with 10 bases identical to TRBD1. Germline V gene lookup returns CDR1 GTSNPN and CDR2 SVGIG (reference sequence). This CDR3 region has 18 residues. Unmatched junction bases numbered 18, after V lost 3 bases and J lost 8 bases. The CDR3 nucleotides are TGTGCCTGGAGCCCAAGAAGGGGTGGACAGGGGGGTCGAGAAAAACTGTTTTTT. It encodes CAWSPRRGGQGGREKLFF.

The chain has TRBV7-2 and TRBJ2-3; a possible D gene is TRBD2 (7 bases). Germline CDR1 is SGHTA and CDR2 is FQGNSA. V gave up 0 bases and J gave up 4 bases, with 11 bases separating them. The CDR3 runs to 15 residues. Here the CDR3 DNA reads TGTGCCAGCAGCTTAGCGGGGGGGCGTTCAGATACGCAGTATTTT. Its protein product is CASSLAGGRSDTQYF.

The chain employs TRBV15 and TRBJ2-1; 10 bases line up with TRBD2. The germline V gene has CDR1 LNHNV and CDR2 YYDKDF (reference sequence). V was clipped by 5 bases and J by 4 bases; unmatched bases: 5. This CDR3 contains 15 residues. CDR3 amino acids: CATSVSGGAYNEQFF. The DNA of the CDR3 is TGTGCCACCAGCGTCAGCGGGGGGGCTTACAATGAGCAGTTCTTC.

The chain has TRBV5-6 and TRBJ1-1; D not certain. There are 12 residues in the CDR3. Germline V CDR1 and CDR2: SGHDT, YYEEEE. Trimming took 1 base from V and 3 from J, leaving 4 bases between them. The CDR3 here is CASSLLDTEAFF. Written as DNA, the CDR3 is TGTGCCAGCAGCTTGCTAGACACTGAAGCTTTCTTT.

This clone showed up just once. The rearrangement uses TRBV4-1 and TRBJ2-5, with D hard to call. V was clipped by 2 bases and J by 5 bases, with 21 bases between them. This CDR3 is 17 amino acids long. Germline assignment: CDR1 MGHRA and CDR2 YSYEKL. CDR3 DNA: TGCGCCAGCAGCCAAAGTGCGACGGGTCGGGTAGGGGAGACCCAGTACTTC. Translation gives CASSQSATGRVGETQYF.

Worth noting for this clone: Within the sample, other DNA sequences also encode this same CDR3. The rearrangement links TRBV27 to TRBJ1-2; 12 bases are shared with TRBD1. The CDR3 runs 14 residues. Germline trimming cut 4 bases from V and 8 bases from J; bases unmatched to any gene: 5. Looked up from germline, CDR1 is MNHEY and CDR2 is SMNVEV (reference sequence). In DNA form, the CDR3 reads TGTGCCAGCAGTTCGGGACAGGGGGCGAGGGGCTACACCTTC. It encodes CASSSGQGARGYTF.

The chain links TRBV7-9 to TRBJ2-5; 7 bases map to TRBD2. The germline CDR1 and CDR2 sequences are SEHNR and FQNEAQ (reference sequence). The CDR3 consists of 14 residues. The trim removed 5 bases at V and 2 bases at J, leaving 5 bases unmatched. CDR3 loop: CASSPSGVQETQYF. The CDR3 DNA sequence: TGTGCCAGCAGCCCTAGCGGAGTACAAGAGACCCAGTACTTC.

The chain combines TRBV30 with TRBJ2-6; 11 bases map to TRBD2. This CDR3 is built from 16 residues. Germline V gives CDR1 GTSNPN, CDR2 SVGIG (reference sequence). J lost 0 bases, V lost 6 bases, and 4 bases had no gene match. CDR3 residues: CACGLAGSSGANVLTF. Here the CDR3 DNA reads TGTGCCTGTGGACTAGCGGGTAGCTCTGGGGCCAACGTCCTGACTTTC. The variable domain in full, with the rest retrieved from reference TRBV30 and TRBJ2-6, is SQTIHQWPATLVQPVGSPLSLECTVEGTSNPNLYWYRQAAGRGLQLLFYSVGIGQISSEVPQNLSASRPQDRQFILSSKKLLLSDSGFYLCACGLAGSSGANVLTFGAGSRLTVL.

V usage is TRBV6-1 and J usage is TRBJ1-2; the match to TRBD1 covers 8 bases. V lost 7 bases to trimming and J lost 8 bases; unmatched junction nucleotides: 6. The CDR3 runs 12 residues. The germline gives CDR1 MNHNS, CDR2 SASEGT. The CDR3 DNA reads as TGTGCCAGCACCAACGACAGGGGCGGCTACACCTTC. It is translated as CASTNDRGGYTF.

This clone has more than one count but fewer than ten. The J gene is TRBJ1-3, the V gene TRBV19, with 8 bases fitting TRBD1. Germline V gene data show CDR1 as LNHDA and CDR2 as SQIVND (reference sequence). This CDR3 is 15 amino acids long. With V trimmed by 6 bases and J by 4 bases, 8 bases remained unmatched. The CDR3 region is CASSQGQVVGNTIYF. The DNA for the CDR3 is TGTGCCAGTAGCCAGGGACAGGTCGTGGGAAACACCATATATTTT.

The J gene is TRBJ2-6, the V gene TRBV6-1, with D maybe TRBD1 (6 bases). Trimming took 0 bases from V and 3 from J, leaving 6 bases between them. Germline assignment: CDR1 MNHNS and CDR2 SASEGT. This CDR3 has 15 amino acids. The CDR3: CASSEAGGGANVLTF. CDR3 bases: TGTGCCAGCAGTGAAGCAGGGGGTGGGGCCAACGTCCTGACTTTC.

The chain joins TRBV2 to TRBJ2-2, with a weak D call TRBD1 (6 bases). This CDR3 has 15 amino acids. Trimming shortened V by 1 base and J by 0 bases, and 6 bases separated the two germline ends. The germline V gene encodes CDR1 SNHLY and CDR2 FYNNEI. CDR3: CASSEEGANTGELFF. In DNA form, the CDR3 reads TGTGCCAGCAGTGAAGAGGGGGCGAACACCGGGGAGCTGTTTTTT.

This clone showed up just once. CDR3 sequence reads: CASSQDPGTLSYEQYF. The DNA of the CDR3 is TGCGCCAGCAGCCAAGACCCCGGGACACTCTCCTACGAGCAGTACTTC. The genes are TRBV4-3 and TRBJ2-7; D may be TRBD1 (6 bases). CDR1 is LGHNA and CDR2 is YSLEER in the germline V gene. The germline V and J ends were trimmed by 0 bases and 0 bases, with 12 bases remaining between them. There are 16 residues in the CDR3.

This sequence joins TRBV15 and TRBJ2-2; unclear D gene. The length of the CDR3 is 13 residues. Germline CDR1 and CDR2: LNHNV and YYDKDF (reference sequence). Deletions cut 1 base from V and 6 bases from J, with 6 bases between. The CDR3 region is CATSRGISGELFF. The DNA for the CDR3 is TGTGCCACCAGCAGAGGAATTTCCGGGGAGCTGTTTTTT.

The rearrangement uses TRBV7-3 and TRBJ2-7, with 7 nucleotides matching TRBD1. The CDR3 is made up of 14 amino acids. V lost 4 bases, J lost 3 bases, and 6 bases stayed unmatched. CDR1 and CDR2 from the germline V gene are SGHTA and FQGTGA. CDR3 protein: CASSSTGTDYEQYF. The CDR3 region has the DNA TGTGCCAGCAGCTCGACCGGGACAGACTACGAGCAGTACTTC. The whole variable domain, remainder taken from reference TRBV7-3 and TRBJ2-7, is GAGVSQTPSNKVTEKGKYVELRCDPISGHTALYWYRQSLGQGPEFLIYFQGTGAADDSGLPNDRFFAVRPEGSVSTLKIQRTERGDSAVYLCASSSTGTDYEQYFGPGTRLTVT.